These T cell receptor beta chains were read from a single sample in a study of blood T cell repertoires in COVID-19. The protocol was immunoSEQ multiplex PCR, while the TCRdb copy is restricted to in-frame clones and leaves out a portion. The sample comprises roughly 250,000 clones, 84% of which are singletons, and 8.6% rests with the top ten. The sequencing input was peripheral blood. The receptor set was obtained from a human donor in a cohort sampled during active COVID-19. CDR3s leave out the opening cysteine and the closing phenylalanine or tryptophan. The D gene is left open where the match is weak. The size field is filled for only some rows; it gives once, few, many or a size class.

>13|NA|TRBV18|TRBD1
ASSPRGQRTGELF
>10|NA|TRBV9|TRBD1
ASKGTVYGYT
>13|NA|TRBV7-2|TRBD1
ASSTNRGPTGEQY
>11|NA|TRBV29-1|NA
SVEVVQGTEAF
>14|NA|TRBV3-1/TRBV3-2|NA
ASSQGVRGSTDTQY
>15|NA|TRBV18|TRBD1
ASSQGDSRSYNSPLH
>11|NA|TRBV28|NA
ASGEGPYNEQF
>10|NA|TRBV4-1|NA
ASSQGREPQH
>11|NA|TRBV29-1|TRBD1
SAGGSSYNEQF
>13|NA|TRBV6-2/TRBV6-3|TRBD2
ASSYEGLAKVEQY
>12|few|TRBV2|NA
ASSDYWAAETQY
>17|NA|TRBV19|NA
ASSILSHKQAFSNQPQH
>14|NA|TRBV29-1|TRBD2
SVPGLAGGVQETQY
>13|once|TRBV5-1|TRBD1
ASSYLGQENSPLH
>11|NA|TRBV24-1|NA
ATSEGSRQPQH
>11|NA|TRBV18|NA
ASSPPSIETQY
>12|NA|TRBV5-1|NA
ASSLASGHFEQF
>12|NA|TRBV6-1|NA
ASSEWGGDSPLH
>11|NA|TRBV29-1|TRBD1
SMGQGVWETQY
>13|NA|TRBV9|TRBD2
ASSVEWEGLDEQY
>11|NA|TRBV5-4|NA
ASSLGLTYEQY
>11|NA|TRBV7-9|NA
ASRLGATGELF
>12|NA|TRBV4-3|NA
ASSQSWPGEKLF
>14|NA|TRBV18|NA
ASSPFGNGGDTEAF
>11|once|TRBV27|NA
ASSQQANYGYT
>14|NA|TRBV2|NA
ASSARQVEINEKLF